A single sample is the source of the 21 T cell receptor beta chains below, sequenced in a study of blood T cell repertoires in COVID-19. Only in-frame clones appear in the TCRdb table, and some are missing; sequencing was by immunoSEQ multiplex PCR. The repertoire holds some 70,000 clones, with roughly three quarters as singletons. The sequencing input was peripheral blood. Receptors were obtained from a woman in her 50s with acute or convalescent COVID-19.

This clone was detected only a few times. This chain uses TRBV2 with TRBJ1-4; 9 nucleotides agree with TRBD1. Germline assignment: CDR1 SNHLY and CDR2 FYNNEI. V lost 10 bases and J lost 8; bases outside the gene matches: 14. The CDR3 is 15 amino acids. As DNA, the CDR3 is TGTGCCACTGGGACAGGGACAAATCTGGGAGAAAAACTGTTTTTT. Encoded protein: CATGTGTNLGEKLFF.

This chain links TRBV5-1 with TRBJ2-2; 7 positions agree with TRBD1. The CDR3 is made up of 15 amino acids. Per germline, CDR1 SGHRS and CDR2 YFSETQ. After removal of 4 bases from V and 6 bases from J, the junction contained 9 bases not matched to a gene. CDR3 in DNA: TGCGCCAGCAGCCCCCTGACAGGGATGGCCGGGGAGCTGTTTTTT. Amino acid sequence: CASSPLTGMAGELFF.

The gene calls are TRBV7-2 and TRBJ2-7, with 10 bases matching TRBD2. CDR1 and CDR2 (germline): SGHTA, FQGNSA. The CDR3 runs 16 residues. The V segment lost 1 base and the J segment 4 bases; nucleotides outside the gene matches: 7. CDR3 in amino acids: CASSLDSSGRGYEQYF. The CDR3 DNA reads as TGTGCCAGCAGCTTAGATTCTAGCGGGAGAGGGTACGAGCAGTACTTC.

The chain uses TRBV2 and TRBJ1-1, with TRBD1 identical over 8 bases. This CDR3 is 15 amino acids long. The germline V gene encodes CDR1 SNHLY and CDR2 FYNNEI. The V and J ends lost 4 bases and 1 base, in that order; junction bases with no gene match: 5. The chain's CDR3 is CASSVQGQGNTEAFF. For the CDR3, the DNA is TGTGCCAGCAGTGTACAAGGACAGGGGAACACTGAAGCTTTCTTT.

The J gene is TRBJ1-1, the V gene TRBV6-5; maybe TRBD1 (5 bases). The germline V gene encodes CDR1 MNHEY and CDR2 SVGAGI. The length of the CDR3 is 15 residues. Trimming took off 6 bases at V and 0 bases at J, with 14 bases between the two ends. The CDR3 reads CASRGGSSLNTEAFF. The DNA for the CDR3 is TGTGCCAGCAGGGGGGGGTCCTCACTGAACACTGAAGCTTTCTTT.

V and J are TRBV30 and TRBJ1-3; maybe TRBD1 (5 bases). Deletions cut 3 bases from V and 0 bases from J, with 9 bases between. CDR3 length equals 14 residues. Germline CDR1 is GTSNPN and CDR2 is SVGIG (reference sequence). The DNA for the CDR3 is TGTGCCTGGAGGGACATCGGCTCTGGAAACACCATATATTTT. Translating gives CAWRDIGSGNTIYF.

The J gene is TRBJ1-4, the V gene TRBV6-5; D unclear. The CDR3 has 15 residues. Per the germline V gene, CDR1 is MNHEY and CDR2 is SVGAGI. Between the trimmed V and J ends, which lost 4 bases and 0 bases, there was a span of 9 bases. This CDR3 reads CASSSSRATNEKLFF. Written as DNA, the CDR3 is TGTGCCAGCAGTTCTAGCAGAGCAACTAATGAAAAACTGTTTTTT.

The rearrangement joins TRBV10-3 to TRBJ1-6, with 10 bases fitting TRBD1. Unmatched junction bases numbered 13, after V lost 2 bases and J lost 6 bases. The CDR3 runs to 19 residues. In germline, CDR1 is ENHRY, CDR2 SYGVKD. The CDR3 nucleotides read TGTGCCATCAGTGAGAGTATGGGCGAGACAGGGGGCCTTAATTCACCCCTCCACTTT. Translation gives CAISESMGETGGLNSPLHF.

The CDR3 here is CASSEWYNEQYF. Written as DNA, the CDR3 is TGTGCCAGCAGTGAATGGTACAACGAGCAGTACTTC. The rearrangement joins TRBV6-1 to TRBJ2-7; D not resolved. The CDR3 covers 12 residues. Germline CDR1 MNHNS, CDR2 SASEGT. Trimming removed 2 bases from V and 5 bases from J, with 7 bases in between.

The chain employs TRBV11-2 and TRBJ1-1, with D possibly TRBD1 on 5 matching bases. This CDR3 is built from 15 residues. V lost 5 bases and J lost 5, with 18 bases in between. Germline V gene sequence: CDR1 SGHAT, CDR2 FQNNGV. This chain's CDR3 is CASSLPVGGGTEAFF. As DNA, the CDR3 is TGTGCCAGCAGCCTGCCGGTTGGGGGAGGTACTGAAGCTTTCTTT.

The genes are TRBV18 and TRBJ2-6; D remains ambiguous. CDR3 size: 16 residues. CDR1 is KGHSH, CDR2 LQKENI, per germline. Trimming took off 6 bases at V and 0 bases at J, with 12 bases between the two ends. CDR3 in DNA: TGTGCCAGCTCTGCGGCTGGAACCTCTGGGGCCAACGTCCTGACTTTC. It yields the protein CASSAAGTSGANVLTF.

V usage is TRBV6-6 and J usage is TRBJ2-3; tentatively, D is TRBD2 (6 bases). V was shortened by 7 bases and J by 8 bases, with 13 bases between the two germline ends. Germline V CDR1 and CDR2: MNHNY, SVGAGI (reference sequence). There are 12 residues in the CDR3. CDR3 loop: CASTRGTGTQYF. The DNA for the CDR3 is TGTGCCAGCACCCGGGGGACCGGTACGCAGTATTTT.

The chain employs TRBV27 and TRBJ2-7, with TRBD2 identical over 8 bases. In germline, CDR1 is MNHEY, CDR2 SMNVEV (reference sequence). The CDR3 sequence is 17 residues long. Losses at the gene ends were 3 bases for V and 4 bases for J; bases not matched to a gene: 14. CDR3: CASSFGGGAGGGYEQYF. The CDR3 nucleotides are TGTGCCAGCAGTTTCGGGGGCGGGGCGGGAGGTGGATACGAGCAGTACTTC.

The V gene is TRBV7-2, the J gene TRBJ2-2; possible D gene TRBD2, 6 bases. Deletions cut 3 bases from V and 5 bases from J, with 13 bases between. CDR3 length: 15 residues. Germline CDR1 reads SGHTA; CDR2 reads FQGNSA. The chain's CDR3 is CASSFMRGGTGELFF. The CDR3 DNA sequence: TGTGCCAGCAGCTTTATGCGGGGCGGGACCGGGGAGCTGTTTTTT.

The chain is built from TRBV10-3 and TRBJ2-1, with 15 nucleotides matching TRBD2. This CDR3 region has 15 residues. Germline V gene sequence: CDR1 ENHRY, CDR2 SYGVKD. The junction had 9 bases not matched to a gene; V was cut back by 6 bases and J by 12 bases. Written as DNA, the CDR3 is TGTGCCATCAGCGGACTAGCGGGAGGGGGTGAGGGGCAGTTCTTC. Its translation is CAISGLAGGGEGQFF.

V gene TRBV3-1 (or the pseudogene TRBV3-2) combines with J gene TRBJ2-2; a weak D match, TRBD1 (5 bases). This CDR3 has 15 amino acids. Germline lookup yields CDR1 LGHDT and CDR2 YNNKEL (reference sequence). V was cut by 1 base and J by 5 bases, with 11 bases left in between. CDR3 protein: CASSQGSRGTGELFF. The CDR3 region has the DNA TGTGCCAGCAGCCAAGGGTCAAGGGGAACCGGGGAGCTGTTTTTT.

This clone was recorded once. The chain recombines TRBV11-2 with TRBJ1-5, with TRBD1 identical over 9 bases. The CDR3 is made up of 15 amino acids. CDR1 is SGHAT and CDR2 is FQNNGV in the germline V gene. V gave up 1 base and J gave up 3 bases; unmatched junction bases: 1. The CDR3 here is CASSLGTGDNQPQHF. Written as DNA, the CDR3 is TGTGCCAGCAGCTTAGGGACAGGGGACAATCAGCCCCAGCATTTT.

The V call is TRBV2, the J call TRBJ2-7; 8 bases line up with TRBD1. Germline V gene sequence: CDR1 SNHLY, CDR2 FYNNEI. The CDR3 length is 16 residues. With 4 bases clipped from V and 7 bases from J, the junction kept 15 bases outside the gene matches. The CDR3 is CASSASSETGAGEQYF. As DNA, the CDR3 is TGTGCCAGCAGTGCAAGCAGCGAGACAGGGGCGGGAGAGCAGTACTTC.

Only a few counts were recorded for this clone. The CDR3 spells CASSFKSGDEQYF. The DNA of the CDR3 is TGTGCCAGCAGTTTTAAGTCGGGGGACGAGCAGTACTTC. The chain joins TRBV7-6 to TRBJ2-7, with D perhaps TRBD2 (6 bases). The CDR3 spans 13 residues. With 6 bases removed from V and 5 bases from J, the gap between germline ends came to 14 bases. The germline gives CDR1 SGHVS, CDR2 FNYEAQ.

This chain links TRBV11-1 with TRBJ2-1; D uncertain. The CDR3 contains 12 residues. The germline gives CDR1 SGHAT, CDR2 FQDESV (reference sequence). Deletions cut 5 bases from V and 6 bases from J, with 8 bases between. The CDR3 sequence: CASSKSTNEQFF. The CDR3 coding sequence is TGTGCCAGCAGCAAATCTACCAATGAGCAGTTCTTC.

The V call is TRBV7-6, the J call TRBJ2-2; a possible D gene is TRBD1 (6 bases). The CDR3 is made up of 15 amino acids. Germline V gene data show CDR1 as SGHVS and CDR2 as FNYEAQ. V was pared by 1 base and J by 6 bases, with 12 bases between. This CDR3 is CASSLGQRGSGELFF. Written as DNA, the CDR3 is TGTGCCAGCAGCTTAGGTCAGAGGGGGTCCGGGGAGCTGTTTTTT.